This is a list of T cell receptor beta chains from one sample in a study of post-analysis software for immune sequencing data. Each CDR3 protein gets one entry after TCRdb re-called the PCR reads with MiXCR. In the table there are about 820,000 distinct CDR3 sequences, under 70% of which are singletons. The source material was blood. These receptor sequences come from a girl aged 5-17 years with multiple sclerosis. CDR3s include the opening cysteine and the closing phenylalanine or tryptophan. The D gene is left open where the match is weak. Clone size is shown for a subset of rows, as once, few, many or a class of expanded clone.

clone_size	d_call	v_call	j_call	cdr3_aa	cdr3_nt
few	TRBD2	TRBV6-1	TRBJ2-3	CASSEVGGSADTQYF	TGTGCCAGCAGTGAGGTTGGCGGGAGCGCAGATACGCAGTATTTT
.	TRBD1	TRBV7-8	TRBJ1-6	CASSSQTGGRWNSPLHF	TGTGCCAGCAGCTCGCAAACAGGGGGACGCTGGAATTCACCCCTCCACTTT
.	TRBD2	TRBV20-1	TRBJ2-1	CSARAGGHDEQFF	TGCAGTGCTAGAGCGGGAGGGCACGATGAGCAGTTCTTC
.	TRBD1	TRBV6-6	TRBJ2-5	CASSKDRGGETQYF	TGTGCCAGCAGCAAGGACAGGGGCGGGGAGACCCAGTACTTC
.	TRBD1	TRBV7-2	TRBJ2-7	CASSSAGGNEQYF	TGTGCCAGCAGCTCAGCAGGGGGCAATGAGCAGTACTTC
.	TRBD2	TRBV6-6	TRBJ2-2	CASSYSSGSQPGELFF	TGTGCCAGCAGTTACTCCAGCGGGAGCCAACCCGGGGAGCTGTTTTTT
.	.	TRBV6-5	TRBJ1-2	CASGYGYTF	TGTGCCAGCGGCTATGGCTACACCTTC
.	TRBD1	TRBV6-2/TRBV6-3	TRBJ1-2	CASTDRANGYTF	TGTGCCAGCACGGACAGGGCGAATGGCTACACCTTC
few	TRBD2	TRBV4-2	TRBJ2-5	CASSQELAGGETQYF	TGTGCCAGCAGCCAAGAACTAGCGGGAGGGGAGACCCAGTACTTC
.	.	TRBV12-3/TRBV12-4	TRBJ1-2	CASSSLDYGYTF	TGTGCCAGCAGTTCCCTGGACTATGGCTACACCTTC
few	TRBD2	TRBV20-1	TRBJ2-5	CSATRTSGALETQYF	TGCAGTGCTACCCGGACTAGCGGGGCGTTAGAGACCCAGTACTTC
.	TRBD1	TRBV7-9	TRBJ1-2	CASSRTSTGRGYTF	TGTGCCAGCAGCCGGACGTCGACAGGGCGAGGCTACACCTTC
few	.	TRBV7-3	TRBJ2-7	CASSLLGTSLSEQYF	TGTGCCAGCAGCCTACTGGGAACGAGCTTATCCGAGCAGTACTTC
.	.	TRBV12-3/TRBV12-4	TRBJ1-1	CASSQGGARGTEAFF	TGTGCCAGCAGTCAAGGAGGGGCGAGGGGAACTGAAGCTTTCTTT
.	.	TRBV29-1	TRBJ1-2	CSVERVFGYGYTF	TGCAGCGTTGAGCGGGTTTTCGGCTATGGCTACACCTTC
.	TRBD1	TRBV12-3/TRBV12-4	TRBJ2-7	CASSPRGQVVNEQYF	TGTGCCAGCAGTCCCCGGGGACAGGTCGTTAACGAGCAGTACTTC
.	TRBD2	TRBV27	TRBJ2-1	CASSSGTRSYNEQFF	TGTGCCAGCAGTTCCGGGACTAGGTCCTACAATGAGCAGTTCTTC
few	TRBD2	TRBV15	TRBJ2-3	CATSRGGSGRSDTQYF	TGTGCCACCAGCAGAGGAGGAAGCGGGAGATCGGATACGCAGTATTTT
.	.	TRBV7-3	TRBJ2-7	CASSVIGRERLRYEQYF	TGTGCCAGCAGCGTTATCGGCAGGGAAAGGTTAAGGTACGAGCAGTACTTC
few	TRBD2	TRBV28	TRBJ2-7	CASRRTSGAYEQYF	TGTGCCAGCAGGAGGACTAGCGGGGCCTACGAGCAGTACTTC
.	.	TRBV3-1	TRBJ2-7	CASSQDPEGFSYEQYF	TGTGCCAGCAGCCAAGATCCGGAGGGTTTCTCCTACGAGCAGTACTTC
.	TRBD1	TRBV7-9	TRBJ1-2	CASSLSTKQGANYGYTF	TGTGCCAGCAGCTTAAGTACGAAGCAGGGGGCTAACTATGGCTACACCTTC
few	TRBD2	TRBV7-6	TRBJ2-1	CASSLRTSGTSYNEQFF	TGTGCCAGCAGCTTGAGGACTAGCGGGACATCCTACAATGAGCAGTTCTTC
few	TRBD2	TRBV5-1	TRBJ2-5	CASSRETSGKETQYF	TGCGCCAGCAGCCGAGAGACTAGCGGAAAAGAGACCCAGTACTTC
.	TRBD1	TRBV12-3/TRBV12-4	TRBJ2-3	CASSSRDRGLLVTDTQYF	TGTGCCAGCAGTTCCCGGGACAGGGGCCTGTTAGTAACAGATACGCAGTATTTT
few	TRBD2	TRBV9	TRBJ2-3	CASSVELAGGVDTQYF	TGTGCCAGCAGCGTAGAACTAGCGGGAGGTGTAGATACGCAGTATTTT
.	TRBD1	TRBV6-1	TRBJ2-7	CASSRDRVSYNEQYF	TGTGCCAGCAGTCGTGACAGGGTCTCCTACAATGAGCAGTACTTC
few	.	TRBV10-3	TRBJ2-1	CAIDGNSDSNNEQFF	TGTGCCATCGACGGGAACTCGGATAGTAACAATGAGCAGTTCTTC
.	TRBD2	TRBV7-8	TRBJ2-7	CASSLGGTRRDTYEQYF	TGTGCCAGCAGCTTAGGTGGGACTAGGCGGGACACCTACGAGCAGTACTTC
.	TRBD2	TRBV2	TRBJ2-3	CASSESQRGAPFNTQYF	TGTGCCAGCAGTGAGTCCCAGCGGGGGGCACCCTTTAATACGCAGTATTTT
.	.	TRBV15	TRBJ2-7	CATSTLTDSYEQYF	TGTGCCACCAGCACGCTCACAGATTCCTACGAGCAGTACTTC
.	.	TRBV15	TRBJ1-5	CATSRDTYQPQHF	TGTGCCACCAGCAGAGACACCTATCAGCCCCAGCATTTT